This TCR beta chain was identified in a study of blood T cell repertoires in COVID-19. Across the whole study: PBMCs, B-cell-depleted T cells, or T cells provided the cDNA or gDNA that made up the material.

Per the original methods: Estimated nucleated cell counts came from reference gene primer amplification. Sequencing used immunoSEQ multiplex PCR; TCRdb keeps in-frame clones, though not all of them. V, J and clone size reflect that table, while D and trimming were determined from the DNA. Here the sample spans over 200,000 clones, about 80% being singletons. Germline V lookup: CDR1 SGHVS, CDR2 FNYEAQ. V was shortened by 5 bases and J by 3 bases, with 13 bases between the two germline ends. This CDR3 has 15 amino acids. Sequencing was performed on peripheral blood. V is TRBV7-6 and J is TRBJ1-4; D may be TRBD1 (6 bases). This sequence originates from a man aged 50-59 years with active or convalescent COVID-19. CDR3 sequence reads: CASSEQQGSNEKLFF. CDR3 nucleotides: TGTGCCAGCAGCGAACAACAGGGATCTAATGAAAAACTGTTTTTT.